This entry concerns a single T cell receptor (beta chain). Antigen specificity is unknown. These data are taken from a study of CD8 T cells in ankylosing spondylitis. Notes on the study in general: Disease-linked clones bore a CD8+ phenotype, appearing relatively rarely in peripheral blood. Some motif variants were previously reported in reactive arthritis synovial fluid and blood. It appeared that ankylosing spondylitis blood was characterized by a TCR beta motif of several highly homologous variants. Reportedly, disease-linked clones are significantly enriched in ankylosing spondylitis patients' matched synovial fluid.

TCRdb itself ran the 5' RACE reads through MiXCR, one entry per CDR3 protein. Of about 39,000 distinct CDR3 sequences detected, approximately 10% appear once; the ten largest clones hold more than 15%. This receptor was identified in a male donor with ankylosing spondylitis or in good health (not recorded which). Material for sequencing was blood, either unsorted or a sorted T cell fraction (not recorded which).

The CDR3 DNA reads TGTGCCAGTAGTTTACTAGCGGGAGCAGATACGCAGTATTTT. Translated: CASSLLAGADTQYF. The V gene is TRBV19, the J gene TRBJ2-3, with TRBD2 matching 11 bases. This CDR3 is built from 14 residues. Germline CDR1 LNHDA, CDR2 SQIVND (reference sequence). The V and J ends lost 5 bases and 4 bases, in that order; junction bases with no gene match: 2.